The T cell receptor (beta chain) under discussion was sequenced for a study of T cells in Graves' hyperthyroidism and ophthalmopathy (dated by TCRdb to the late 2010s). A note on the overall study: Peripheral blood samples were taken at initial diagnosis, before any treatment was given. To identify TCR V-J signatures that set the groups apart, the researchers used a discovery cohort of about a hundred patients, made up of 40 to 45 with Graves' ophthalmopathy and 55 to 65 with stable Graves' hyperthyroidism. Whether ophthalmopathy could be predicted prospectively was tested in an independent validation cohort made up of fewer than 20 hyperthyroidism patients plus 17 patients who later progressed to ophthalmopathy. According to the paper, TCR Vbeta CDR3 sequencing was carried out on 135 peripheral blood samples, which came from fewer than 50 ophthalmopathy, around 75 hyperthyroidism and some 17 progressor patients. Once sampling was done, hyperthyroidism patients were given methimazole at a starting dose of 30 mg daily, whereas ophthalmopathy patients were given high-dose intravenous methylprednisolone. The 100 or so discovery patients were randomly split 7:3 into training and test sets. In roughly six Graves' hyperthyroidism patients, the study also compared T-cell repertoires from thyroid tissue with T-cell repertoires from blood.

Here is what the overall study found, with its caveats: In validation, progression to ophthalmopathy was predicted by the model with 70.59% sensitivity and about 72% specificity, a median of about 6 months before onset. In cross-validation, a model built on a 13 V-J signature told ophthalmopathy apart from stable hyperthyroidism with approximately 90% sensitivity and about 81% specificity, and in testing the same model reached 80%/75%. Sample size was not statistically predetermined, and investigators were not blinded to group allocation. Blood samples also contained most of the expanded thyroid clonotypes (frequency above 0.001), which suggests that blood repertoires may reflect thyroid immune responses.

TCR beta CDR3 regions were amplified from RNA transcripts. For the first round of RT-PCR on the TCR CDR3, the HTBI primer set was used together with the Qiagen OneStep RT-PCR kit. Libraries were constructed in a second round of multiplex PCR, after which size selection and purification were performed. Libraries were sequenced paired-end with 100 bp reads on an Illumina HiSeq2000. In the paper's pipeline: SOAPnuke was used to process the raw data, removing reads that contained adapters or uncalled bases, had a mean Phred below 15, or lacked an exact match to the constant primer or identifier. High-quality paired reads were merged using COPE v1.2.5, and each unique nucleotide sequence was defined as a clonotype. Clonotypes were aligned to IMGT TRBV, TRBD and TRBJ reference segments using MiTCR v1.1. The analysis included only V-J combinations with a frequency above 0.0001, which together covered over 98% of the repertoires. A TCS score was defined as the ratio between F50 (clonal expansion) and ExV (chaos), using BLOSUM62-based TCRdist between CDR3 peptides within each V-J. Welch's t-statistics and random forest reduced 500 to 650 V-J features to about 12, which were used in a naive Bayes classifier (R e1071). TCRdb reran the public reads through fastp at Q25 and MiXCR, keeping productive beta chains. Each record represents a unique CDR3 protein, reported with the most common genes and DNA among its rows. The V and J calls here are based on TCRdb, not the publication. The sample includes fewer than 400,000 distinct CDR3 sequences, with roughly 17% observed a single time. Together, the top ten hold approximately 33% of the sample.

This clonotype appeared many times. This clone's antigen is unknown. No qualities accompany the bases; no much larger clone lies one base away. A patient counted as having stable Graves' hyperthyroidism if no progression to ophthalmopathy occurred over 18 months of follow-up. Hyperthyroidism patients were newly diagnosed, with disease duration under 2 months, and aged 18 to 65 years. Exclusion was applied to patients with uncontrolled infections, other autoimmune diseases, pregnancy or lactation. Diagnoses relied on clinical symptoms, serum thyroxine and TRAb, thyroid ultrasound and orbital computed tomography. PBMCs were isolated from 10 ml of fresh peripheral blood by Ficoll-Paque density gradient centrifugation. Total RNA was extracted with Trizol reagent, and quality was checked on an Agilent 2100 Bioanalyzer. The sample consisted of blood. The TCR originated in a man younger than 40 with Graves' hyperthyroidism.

The CDR3 region has the sequence CASSQGLGAGSGYTF. The nucleotide sequence is given as TGTGCCAGCAGCCAAGGATTAGGTGCCGGGAGTGGCTACACCTTC. The rearrangement combines TRBV3-1 with TRBJ1-2; the D gene identity is not certain. There are 15 amino acids in the CDR3, from cysteine to phenylalanine inclusive. Only the CDR3 part of the read is kept: 45 bases, read in frame from the first base. The junction carries 16 bases between V and J, which are trimmed by 1 base and 7 bases respectively. Per the germline V gene (reference sequence), LGHDT is the CDR1 and YNNKEL is the CDR2.